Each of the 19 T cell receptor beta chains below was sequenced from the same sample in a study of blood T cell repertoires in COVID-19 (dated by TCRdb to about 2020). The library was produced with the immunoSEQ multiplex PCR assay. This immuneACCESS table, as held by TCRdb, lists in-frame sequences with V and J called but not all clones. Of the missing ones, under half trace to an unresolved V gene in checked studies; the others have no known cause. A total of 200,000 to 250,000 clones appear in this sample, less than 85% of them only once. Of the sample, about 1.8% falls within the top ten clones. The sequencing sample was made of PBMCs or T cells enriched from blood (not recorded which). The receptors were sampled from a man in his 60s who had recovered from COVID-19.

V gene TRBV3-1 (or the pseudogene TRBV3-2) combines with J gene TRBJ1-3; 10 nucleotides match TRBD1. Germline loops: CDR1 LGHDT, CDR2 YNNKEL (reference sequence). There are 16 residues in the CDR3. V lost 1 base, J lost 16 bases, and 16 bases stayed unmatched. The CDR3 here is CASSQVFGQGDRSLYF. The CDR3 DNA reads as TGTGCCAGCAGCCAAGTGTTTGGACAGGGGGATCGAAGCCTCTATTTT.

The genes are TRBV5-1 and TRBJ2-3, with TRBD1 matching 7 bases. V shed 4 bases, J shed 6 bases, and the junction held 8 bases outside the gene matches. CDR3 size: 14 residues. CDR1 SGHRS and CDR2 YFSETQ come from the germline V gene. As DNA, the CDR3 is TGCGCCAGCAGCACTAGACAGGGTGTGGATACGCAGTATTTT. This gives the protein CASSTRQGVDTQYF.

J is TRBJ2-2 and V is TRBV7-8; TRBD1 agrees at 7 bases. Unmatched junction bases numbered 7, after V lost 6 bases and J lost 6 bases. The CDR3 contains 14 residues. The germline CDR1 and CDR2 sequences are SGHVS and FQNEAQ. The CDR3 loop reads CASRRGQGAGELFF. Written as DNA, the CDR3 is TGTGCCAGCAGAAGGGGGCAGGGGGCCGGGGAGCTGTTTTTT.

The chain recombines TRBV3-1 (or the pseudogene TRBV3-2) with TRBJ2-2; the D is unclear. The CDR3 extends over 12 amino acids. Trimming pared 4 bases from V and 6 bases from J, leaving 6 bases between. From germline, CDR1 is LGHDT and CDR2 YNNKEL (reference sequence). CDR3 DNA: TGTGCCAGCAGCCTTTCATCCGGGGAGCTGTTTTTT. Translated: CASSLSSGELFF.

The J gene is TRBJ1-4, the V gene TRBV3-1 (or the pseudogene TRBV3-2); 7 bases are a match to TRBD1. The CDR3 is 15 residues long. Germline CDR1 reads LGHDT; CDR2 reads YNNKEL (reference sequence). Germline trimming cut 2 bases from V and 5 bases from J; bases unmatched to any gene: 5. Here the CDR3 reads CASSQLTGYNEKLFF. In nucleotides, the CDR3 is TGTGCCAGCAGCCAACTGACAGGGTACAATGAAAAACTGTTTTTT.

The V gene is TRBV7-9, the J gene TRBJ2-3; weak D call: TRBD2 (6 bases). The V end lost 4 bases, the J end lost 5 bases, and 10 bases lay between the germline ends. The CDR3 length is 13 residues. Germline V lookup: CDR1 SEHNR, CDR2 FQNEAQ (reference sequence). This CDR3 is CASSSSDRDTQYF. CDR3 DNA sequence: TGTGCCAGCAGCTCTAGCGATAGAGATACGCAGTATTTT.

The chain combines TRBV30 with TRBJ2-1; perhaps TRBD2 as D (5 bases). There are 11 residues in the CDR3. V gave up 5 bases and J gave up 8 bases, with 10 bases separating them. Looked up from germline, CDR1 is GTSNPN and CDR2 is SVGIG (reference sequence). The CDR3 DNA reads TGTGCCTGGGGCCGGGGAGATGAGCAGTTCTTC. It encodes CAWGRGDEQFF.

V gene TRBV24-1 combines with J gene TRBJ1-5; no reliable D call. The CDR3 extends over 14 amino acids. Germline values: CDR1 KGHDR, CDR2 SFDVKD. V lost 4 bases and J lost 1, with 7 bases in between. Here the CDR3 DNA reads TGTGCCACCAGTGAAACAAAAAGCAATCAGCCCCAGCATTTT. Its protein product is CATSETKSNQPQHF.

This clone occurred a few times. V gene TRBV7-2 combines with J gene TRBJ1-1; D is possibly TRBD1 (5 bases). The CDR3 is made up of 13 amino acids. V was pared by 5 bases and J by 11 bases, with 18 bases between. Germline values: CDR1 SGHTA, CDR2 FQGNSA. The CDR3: CASSTGRGYKAFF. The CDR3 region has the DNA TGTGCCAGCAGCACCGGCCGGGGGTATAAGGCTTTCTTT.

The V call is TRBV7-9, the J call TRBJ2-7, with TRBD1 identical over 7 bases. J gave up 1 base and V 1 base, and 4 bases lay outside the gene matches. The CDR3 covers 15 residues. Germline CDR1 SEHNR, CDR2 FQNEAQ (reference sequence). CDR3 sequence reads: CASSLEAGGSYEQYF. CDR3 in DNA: TGTGCCAGCAGCTTAGAAGCAGGGGGTTCCTACGAGCAGTACTTC.

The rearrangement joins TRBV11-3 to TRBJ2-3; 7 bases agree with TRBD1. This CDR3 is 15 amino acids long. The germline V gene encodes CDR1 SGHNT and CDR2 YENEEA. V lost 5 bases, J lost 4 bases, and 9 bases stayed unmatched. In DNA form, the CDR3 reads TGTGCCAGCAGCGCCGAGGGGGCGAGGGCAGATACGCAGTATTTT. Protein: CASSAEGARADTQYF.

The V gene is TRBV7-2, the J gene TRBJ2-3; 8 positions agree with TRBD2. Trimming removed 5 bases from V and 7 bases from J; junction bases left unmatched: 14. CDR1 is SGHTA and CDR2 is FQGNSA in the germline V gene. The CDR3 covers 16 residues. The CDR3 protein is CASSLLFRAGVNTQYF. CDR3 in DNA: TGTGCCAGCAGCCTCCTATTCCGAGCGGGGGTAAATACGCAGTATTTT.

The CDR3 loop reads CASSIDLPGQGASYNSPLHF. In nucleotides, the CDR3 is TGTGCCAGTAGTATAGATCTTCCGGGACAGGGGGCCTCCTATAATTCACCCCTCCACTTT. The chain links TRBV19 to TRBJ1-6; TRBD1 matches at 12 bases. Per the germline V gene, CDR1 is LNHDA and CDR2 is SQIVND (reference sequence). This CDR3 contains 20 residues. V gave up 0 bases and J gave up 0 bases; unmatched junction bases: 6.

CDR3 residues: CASSSLRDKSYEQYF. The DNA for the CDR3 is TGTGCCAGCAGCTCACTCCGGGACAAAAGCTACGAGCAGTACTTC. The chain recombines TRBV5-6 with TRBJ2-7, with D possibly being TRBD1 (6 bases). CDR1 and CDR2 from the germline V gene are SGHDT and YYEEEE. Trimming left V 3 bases short and J 3 bases short, with 16 bases between. This CDR3 is 15 amino acids long.

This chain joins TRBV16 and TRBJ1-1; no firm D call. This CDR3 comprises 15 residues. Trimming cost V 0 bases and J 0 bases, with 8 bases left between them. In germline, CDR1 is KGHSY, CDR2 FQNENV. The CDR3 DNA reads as TGTGCCAGCAGCCAATCGTCCAGGATGAACACTGAAGCTTTCTTT. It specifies CASSQSSRMNTEAFF.

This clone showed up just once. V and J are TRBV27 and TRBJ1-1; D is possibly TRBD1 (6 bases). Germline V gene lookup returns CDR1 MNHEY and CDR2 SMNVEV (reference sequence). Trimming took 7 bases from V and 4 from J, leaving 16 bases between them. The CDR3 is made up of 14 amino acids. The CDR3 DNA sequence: TGTGCCAGCAATCCGGGCAGGGGCTTCACTGAAGCTTTCTTT. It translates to CASNPGRGFTEAFF.

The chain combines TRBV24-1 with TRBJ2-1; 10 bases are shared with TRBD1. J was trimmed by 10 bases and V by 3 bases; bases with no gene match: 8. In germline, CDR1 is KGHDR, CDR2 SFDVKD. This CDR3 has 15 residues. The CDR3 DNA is TGTGCCACCAGTGATATCGGGACAGGGGCCCGAGAGCAGTTCTTC. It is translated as CATSDIGTGAREQFF.

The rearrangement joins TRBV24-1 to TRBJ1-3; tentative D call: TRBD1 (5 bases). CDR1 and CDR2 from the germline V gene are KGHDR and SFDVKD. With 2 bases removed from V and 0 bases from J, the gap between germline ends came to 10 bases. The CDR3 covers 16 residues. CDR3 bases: TGTGCCACCAGTGATTCGGGGGACCCCTCTGGAAACACCATATATTTT. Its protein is CATSDSGDPSGNTIYF.

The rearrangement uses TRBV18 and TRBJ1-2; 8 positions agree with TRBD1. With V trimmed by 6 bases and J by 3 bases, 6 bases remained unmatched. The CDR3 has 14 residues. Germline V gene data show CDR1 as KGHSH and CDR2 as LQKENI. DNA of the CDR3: TGTGCCAGCTCCCCCCAGGGGGCTCACTATGGCTACACCTTC. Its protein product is CASSPQGAHYGYTF.